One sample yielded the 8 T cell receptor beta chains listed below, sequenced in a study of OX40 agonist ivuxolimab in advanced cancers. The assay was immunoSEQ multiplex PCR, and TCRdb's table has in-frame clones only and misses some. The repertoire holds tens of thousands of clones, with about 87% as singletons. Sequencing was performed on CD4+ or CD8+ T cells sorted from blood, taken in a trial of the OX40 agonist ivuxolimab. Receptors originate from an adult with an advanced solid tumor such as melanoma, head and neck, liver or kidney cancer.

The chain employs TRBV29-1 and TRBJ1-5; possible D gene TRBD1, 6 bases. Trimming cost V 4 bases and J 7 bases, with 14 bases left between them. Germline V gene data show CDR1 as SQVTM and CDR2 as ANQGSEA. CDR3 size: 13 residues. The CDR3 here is CSVVWIRGQPQHF. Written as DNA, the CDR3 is TGCAGCGTTGTTTGGATTAGGGGGCAGCCCCAGCATTTT.

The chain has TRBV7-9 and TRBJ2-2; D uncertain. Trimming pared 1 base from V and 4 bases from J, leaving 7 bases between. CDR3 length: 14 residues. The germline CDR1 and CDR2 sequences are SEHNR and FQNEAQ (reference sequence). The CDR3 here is CASSLGHITGELFF. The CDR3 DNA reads TGTGCCAGCAGCTTAGGGCATATCACCGGGGAGCTGTTTTTT.

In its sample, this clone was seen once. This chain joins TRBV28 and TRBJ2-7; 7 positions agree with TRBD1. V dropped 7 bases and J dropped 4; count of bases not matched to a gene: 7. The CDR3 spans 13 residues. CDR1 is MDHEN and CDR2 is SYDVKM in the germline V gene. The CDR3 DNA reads TGTGCCAGCATCCGACAGGGAGTGTACGAGCAGTACTTC. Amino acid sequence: CASIRQGVYEQYF.

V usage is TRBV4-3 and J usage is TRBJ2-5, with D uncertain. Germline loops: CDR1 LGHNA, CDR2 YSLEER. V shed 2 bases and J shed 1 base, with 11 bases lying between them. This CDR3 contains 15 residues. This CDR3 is CASSQSASPQETQYF. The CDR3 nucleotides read TGCGCCAGCAGCCAATCTGCTAGTCCCCAAGAGACCCAGTACTTC.

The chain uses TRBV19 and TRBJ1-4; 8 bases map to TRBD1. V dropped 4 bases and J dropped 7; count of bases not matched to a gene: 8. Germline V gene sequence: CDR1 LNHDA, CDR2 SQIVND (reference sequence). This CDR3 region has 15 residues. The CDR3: CASSKQGVNSEKLFF. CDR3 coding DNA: TGTGCCAGTAGTAAACAGGGGGTTAATAGTGAAAAACTGTTTTTT. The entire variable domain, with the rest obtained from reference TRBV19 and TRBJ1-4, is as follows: DGGITQSPKYLFRKEGQNVTLSCEQNLNHDAMYWYRQDPGQGLRLIYYSQIVNDFQKGDIAEGYSVSREKKESFPLTVTSAQKNPTAFYLCASSKQGVNSEKLFFGSGTQLSVL.

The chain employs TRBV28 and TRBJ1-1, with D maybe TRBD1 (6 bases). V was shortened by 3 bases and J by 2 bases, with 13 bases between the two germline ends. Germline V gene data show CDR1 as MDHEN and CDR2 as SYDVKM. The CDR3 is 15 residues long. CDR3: CASSLSTGTNTEAFF. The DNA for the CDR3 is TGTGCCAGCAGTTTGTCAACAGGGACCAACACTGAAGCTTTCTTT.

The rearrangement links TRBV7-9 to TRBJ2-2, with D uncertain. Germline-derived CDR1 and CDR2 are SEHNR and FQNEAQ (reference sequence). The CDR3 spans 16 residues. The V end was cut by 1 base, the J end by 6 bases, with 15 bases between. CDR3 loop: CASSLDSGPGPGELFF. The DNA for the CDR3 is TGTGCCAGCAGCTTAGACTCCGGCCCAGGACCCGGGGAGCTGTTTTTT.

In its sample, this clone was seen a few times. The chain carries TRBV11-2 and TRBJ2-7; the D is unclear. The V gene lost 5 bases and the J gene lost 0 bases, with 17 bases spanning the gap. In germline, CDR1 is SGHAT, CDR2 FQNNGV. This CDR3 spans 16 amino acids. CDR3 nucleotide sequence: TGTGCCAGCAGCCCTAGTTTAGGGATCCTCTCCTACGAGCAGTACTTC. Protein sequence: CASSPSLGILSYEQYF.